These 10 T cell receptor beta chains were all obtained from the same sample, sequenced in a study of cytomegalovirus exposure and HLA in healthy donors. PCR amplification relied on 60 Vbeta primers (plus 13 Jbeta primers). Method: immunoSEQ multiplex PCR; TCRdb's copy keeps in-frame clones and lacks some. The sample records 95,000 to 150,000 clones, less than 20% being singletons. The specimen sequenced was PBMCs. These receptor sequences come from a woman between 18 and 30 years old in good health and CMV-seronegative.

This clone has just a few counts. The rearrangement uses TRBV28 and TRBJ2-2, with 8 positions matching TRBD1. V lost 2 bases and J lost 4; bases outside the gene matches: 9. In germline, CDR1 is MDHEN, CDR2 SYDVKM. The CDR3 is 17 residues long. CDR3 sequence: CASSLGQGASITGELFF. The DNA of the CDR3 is TGTGCCAGCAGTTTAGGGCAGGGGGCTAGTATCACCGGGGAGCTGTTTTTT.

The CDR3 DNA reads as TGCGCCAGCAGCTTGGGGGGGGTCAGCTACGAGCAGTACTTC. Translation: CASSLGGVSYEQYF. The gene calls are TRBV5-1 and TRBJ2-7; possible D gene TRBD2, 6 bases. V dropped 0 bases and J dropped 3 bases, with 10 bases sitting between them. In germline, CDR1 is SGHRS, CDR2 YFSETQ. This CDR3 is built from 14 residues.

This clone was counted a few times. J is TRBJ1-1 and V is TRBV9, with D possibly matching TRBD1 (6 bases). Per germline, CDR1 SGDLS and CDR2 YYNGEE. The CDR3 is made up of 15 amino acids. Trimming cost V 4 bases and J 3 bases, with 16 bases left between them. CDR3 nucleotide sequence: TGTGCCAGCAGCCCGGGGGGGGCGCGCGACACTGAAGCTTTCTTT. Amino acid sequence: CASSPGGARDTEAFF.

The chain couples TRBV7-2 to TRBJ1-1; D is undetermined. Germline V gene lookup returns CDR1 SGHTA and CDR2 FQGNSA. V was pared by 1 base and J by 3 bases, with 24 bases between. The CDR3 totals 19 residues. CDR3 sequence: CASSLVHASVTGRDTEAFF. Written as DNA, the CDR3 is TGTGCCAGCAGCTTAGTGCATGCGTCGGTAACCGGGAGAGACACTGAAGCTTTCTTT.

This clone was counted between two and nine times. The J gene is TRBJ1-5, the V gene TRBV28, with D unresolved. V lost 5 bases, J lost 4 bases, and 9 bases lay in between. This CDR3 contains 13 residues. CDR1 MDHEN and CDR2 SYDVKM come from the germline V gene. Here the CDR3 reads CASSLDSNQPQHF. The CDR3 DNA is TGTGCCAGCAGTCTGGACTCTAATCAGCCCCAGCATTTT.

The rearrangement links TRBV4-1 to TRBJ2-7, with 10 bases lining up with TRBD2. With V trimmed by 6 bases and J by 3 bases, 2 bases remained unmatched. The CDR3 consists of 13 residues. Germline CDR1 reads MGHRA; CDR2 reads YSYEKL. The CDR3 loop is CASRERGGYEQYF. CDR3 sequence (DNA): TGCGCCAGCAGGGAGCGGGGGGGCTACGAGCAGTACTTC.

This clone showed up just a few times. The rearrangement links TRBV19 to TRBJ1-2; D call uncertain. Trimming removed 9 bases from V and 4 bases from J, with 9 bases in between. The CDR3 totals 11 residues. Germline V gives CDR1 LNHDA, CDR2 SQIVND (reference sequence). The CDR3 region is CARDWGYGYTF. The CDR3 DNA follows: TGTGCCAGGGACTGGGGCTATGGCTACACCTTC.

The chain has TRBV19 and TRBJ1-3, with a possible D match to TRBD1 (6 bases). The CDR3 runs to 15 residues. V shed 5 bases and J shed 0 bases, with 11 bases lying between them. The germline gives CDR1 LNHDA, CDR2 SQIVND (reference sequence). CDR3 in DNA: TGTGCCAGTAGTGCGCGGACAGTCTCTGGAAACACCATATATTTT. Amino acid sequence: CASSARTVSGNTIYF.

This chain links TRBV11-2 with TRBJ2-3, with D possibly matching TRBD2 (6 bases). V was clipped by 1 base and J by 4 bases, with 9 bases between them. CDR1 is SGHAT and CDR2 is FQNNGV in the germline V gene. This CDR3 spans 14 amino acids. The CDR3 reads CASSLAREADTQYF. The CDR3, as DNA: TGTGCCAGCAGCTTAGCTAGGGAGGCAGATACGCAGTATTTT. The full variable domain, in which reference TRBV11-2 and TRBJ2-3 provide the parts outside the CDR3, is EAGVAQSPRYKIIEKRQSVAFWCNPISGHATLYWYQQILGQGPKLLIQFQNNGVVDDSQLPKDRFSAERLKGVDSTLKIQPAKLEDSAVYLCASSLAREADTQYFGPGTRLTVL.

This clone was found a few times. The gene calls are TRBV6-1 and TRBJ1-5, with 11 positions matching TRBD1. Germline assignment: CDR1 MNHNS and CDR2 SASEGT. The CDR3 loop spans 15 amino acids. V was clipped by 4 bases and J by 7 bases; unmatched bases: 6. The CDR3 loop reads CASSGGQGGGQPQHF. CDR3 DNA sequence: TGTGCCAGCAGTGGGGGACAGGGGGGAGGGCAGCCCCAGCATTTT.